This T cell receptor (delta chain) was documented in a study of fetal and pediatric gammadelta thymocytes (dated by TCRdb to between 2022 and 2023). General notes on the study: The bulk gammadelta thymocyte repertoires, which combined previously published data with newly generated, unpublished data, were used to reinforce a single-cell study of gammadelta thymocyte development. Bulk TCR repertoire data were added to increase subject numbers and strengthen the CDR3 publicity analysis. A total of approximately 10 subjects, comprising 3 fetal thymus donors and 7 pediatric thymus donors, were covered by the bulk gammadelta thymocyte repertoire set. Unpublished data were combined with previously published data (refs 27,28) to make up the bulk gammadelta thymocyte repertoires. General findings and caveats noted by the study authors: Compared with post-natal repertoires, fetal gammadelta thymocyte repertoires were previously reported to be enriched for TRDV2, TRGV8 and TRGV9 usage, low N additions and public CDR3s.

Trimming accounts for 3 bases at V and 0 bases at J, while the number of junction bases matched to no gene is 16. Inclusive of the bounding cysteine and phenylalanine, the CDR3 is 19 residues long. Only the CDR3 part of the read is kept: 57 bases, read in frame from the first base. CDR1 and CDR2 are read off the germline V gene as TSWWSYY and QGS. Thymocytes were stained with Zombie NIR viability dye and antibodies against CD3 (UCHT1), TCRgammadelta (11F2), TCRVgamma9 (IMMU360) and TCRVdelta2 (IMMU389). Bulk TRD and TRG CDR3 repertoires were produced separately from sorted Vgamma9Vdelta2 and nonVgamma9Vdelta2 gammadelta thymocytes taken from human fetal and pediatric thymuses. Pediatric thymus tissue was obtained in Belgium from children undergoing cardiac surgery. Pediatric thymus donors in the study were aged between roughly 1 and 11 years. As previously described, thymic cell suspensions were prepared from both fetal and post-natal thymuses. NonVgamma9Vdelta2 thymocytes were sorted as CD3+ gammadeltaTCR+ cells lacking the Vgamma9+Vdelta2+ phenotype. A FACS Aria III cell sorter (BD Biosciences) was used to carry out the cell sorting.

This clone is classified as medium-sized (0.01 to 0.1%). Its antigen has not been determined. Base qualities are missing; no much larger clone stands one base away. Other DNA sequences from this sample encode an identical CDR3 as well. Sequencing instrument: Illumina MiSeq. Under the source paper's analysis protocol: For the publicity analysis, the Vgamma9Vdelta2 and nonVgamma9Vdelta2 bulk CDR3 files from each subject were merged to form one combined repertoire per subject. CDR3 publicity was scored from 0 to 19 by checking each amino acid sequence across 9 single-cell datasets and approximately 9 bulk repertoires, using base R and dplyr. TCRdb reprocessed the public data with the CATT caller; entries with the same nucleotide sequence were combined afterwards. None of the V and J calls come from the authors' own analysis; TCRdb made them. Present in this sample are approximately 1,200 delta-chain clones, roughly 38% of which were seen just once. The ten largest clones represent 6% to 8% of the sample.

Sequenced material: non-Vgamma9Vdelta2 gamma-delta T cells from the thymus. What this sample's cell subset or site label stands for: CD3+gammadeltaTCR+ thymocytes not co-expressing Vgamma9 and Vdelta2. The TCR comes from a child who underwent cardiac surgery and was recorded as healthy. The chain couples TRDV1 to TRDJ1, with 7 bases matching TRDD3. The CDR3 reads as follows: CALGDLRSYWGPYTDKLIF. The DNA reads TGTGCTCTTGGGGACCTTCGCTCGTACTGGGGACCGTACACCGATAAACTCATCTTT.